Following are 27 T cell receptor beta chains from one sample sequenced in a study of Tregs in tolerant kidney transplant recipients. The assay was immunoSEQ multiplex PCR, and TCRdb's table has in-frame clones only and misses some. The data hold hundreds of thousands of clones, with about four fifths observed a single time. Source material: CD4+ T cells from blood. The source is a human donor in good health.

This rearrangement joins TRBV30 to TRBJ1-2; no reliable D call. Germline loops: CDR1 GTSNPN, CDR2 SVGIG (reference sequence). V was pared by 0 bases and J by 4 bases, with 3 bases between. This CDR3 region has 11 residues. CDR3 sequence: CAWSVSYGYTF. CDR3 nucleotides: TGTGCCTGGAGTGTAAGCTATGGCTACACCTTC.

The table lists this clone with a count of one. For the CDR3, the DNA is TGTGCCAGCAGTAAGGGCGGCACAGATACGCAGTATTTT. This gives the protein CASSKGGTDTQYF. This chain joins TRBV7-2 and TRBJ2-3; no firm D call. This CDR3 contains 13 residues. Germline CDR1 is SGHTA and CDR2 is FQGNSA. V lost 6 bases and J lost 1, with 8 bases in between.

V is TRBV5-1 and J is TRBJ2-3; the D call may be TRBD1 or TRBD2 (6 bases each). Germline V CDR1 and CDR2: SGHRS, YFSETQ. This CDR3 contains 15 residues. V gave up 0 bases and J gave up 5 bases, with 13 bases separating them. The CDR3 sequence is CASSLVGGQGDTQYF. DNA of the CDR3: TGCGCCAGCAGCTTGGTTGGGGGGCAGGGAGATACGCAGTATTTT.

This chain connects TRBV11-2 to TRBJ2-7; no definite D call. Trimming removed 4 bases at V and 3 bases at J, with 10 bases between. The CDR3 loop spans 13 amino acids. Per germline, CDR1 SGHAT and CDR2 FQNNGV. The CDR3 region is CASSSDRIYEQYF. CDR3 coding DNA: TGTGCCAGCAGCTCCGACCGGATCTACGAGCAGTACTTC.

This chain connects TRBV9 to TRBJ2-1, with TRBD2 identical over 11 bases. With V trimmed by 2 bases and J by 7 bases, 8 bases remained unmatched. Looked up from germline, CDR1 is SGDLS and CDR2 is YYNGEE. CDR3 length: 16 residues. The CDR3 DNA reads TGTGCCAGCAGCGTTACTAGCGGGGGTTACGGGAATGAGCAGTTCTTC. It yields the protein CASSVTSGGYGNEQFF.

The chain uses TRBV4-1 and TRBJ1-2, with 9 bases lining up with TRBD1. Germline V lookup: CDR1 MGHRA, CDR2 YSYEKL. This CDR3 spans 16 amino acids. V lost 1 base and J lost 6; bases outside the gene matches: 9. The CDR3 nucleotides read TGCGCCAGCAGCCAAGTAGGGACAGGGAACTTTCATGGCTACACCTTC. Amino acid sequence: CASSQVGTGNFHGYTF.

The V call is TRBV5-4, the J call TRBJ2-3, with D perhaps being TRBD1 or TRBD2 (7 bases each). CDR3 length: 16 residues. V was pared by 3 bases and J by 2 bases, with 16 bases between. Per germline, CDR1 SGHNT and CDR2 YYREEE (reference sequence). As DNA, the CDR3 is TGTGCCAGCAGCTCGCCCAGGGGGGGGACCACAGATACGCAGTATTTT. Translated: CASSSPRGGTTDTQYF.

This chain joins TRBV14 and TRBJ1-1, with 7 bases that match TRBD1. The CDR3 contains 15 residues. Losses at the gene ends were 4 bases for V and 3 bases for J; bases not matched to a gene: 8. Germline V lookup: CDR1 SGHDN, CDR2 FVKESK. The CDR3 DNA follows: TGTGCCAGCAGCCCCAGACAGGGAGGTCACACTGAAGCTTTCTTT. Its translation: CASSPRQGGHTEAFF. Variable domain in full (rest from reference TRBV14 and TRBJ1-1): EAGVTQFPSHSVIEKGQTVTLRCDPISGHDNLYWYRRVMGKEIKFLLHFVKESKQDESGMPNNRFLAERTGGTYSTLKVQPAELEDSGVYFCASSPRQGGHTEAFFGQGTRLTVV.

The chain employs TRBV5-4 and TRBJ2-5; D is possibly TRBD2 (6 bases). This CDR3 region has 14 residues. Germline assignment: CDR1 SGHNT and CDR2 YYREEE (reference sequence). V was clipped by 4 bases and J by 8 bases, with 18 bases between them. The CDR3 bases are TGTGCCAGCAGCCCCCGGGGGATTCTGGAAACCCAGTACTTC. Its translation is CASSPRGILETQYF.

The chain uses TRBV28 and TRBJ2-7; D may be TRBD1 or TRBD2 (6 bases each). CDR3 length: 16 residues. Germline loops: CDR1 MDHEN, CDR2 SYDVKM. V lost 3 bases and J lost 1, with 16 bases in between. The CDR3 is CASSLTAGGLSYEQYF. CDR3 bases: TGTGCCAGCAGTTTGACCGCCGGGGGCCTTTCCTACGAGCAGTACTTC.

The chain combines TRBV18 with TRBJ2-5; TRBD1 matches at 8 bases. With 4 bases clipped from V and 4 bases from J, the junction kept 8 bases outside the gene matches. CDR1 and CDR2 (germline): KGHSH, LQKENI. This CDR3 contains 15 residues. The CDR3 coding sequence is TGTGCCAGCTCACTAGGGACAGGAATGGGAGAGACCCAGTACTTC. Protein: CASSLGTGMGETQYF. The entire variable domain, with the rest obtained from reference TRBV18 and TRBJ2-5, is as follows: NAGVMQNPRHLVRRRGQEARLRCSPMKGHSHVYWYRQLPEEGLKFMVYLQKENIIDESGMPKERFSAEFPKEGPSILRIQQVVRGDSAAYFCASSLGTGMGETQYFGPGTRLLVL.

The CDR3 loop reads CASNRGGSTDTQYF. The CDR3 region has the DNA TGTGCCAGCAATCGGGGCGGGAGCACAGATACGCAGTATTTT. This chain connects TRBV2 to TRBJ2-3; D may match TRBD1 or TRBD2 (5 bases each). The CDR3 is made up of 14 amino acids. Trimming stripped 7 bases from V and 0 bases from J, with 11 bases between. Looked up from germline, CDR1 is SNHLY and CDR2 is FYNNEI.

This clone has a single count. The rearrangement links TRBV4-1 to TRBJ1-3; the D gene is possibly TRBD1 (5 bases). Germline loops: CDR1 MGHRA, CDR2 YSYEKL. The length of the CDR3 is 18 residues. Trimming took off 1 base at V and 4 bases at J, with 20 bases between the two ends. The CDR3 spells CASSQAPTTGVGGNTIYF. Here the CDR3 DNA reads TGCGCCAGCAGCCAAGCCCCTACGACGGGGGTGGGAGGAAACACCATATATTTT.

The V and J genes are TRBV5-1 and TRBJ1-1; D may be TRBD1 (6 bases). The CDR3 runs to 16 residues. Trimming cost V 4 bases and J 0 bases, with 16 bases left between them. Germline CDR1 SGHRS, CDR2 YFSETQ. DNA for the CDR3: TGCGCCAGCAGCACTCACGGGAGGGGGATGAACACTGAAGCTTTCTTT. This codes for CASSTHGRGMNTEAFF.

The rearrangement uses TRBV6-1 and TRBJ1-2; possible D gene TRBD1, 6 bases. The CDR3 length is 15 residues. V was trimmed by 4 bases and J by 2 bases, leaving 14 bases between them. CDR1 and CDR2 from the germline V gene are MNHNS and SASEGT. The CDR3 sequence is CASSVLNQGNYGYTF. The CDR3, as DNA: TGTGCCAGCAGTGTCCTAAACCAGGGGAACTATGGCTACACCTTC.

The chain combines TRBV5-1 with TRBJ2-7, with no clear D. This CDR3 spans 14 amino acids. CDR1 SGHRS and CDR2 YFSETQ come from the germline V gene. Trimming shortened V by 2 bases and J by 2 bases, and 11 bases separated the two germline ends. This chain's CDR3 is CASSFNIGTYEQYF. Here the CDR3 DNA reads TGCGCCAGCAGCTTCAATATTGGGACCTACGAGCAGTACTTC.

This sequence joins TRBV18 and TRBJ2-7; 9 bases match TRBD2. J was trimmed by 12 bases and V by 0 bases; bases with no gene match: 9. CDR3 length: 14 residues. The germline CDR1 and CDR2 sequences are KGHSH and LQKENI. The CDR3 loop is CASSPPSAGGRAYF. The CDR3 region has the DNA TGTGCCAGCTCACCACCCTCTGCGGGGGGGCGGGCGTACTTC.

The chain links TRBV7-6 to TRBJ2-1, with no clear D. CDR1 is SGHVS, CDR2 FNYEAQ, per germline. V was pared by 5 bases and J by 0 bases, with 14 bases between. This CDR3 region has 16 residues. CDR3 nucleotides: TGTGCCAGCAGCGCCCCTGCCCGAAGCTCCTACAATGAGCAGTTCTTC. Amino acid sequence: CASSAPARSSYNEQFF.

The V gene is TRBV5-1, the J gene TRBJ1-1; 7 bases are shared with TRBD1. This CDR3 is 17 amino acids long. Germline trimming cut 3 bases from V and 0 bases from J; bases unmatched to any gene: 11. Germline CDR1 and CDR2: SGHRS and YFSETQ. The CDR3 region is CASSWNAAGGMNTEAFF. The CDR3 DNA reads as TGCGCCAGCAGCTGGAACGCTGCAGGGGGAATGAACACTGAAGCTTTCTTT.

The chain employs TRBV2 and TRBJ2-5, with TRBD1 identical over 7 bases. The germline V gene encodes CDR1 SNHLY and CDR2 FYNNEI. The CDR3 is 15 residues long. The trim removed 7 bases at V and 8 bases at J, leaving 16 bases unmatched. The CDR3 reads CASKGAAVVLETQYF. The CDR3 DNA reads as TGTGCCAGCAAGGGGGCAGCGGTTGTCCTCGAAACCCAGTACTTC.

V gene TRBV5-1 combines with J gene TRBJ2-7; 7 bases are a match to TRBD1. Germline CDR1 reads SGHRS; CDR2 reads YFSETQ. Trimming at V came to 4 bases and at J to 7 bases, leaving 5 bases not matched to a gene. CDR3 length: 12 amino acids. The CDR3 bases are TGCGCCAGCAGCAGAGGGGGCCGTGAGCAGTACTTC. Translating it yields CASSRGGREQYF. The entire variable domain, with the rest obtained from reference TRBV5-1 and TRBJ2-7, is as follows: KAGVTQTPRYLIKTRGQQVTLSCSPISGHRSVSWYQQTPGQGLQFLFEYFSETQRNKGNFPGRFSGRQFSNSRSEMNVSTLELGDSALYLCASSRGGREQYFGPGTRLTVT.

The CDR3 loop reads CASSVSPSLGNEQYF. CDR3 bases: TGTGCCAGCAGCGTGTCTCCCTCTCTAGGGAACGAGCAGTACTTC. This chain links TRBV9 with TRBJ2-7, with no clear D. Germline CDR1 is SGDLS and CDR2 is YYNGEE. The V and J ends lost 2 bases and 5 bases respectively, with 17 bases between them. The length of the CDR3 is 15 residues.

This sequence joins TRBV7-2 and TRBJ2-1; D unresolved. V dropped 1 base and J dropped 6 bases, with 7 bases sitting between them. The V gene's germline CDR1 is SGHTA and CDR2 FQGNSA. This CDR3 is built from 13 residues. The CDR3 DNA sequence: TGTGCCAGCAGCTTAGTTGGGGTCAATGAGCAGTTCTTC. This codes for CASSLVGVNEQFF.

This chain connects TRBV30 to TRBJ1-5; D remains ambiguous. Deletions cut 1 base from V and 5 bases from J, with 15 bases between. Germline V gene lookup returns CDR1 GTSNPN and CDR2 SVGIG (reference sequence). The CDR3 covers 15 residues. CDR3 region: CAWSATFTGDQPQHF. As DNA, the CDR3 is TGTGCCTGGAGTGCAACCTTCACGGGCGATCAGCCCCAGCATTTT. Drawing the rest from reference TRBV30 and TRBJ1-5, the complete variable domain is SQTIHQWPATLVQPVGSPLSLECTVEGTSNPNLYWYRQAAGRGLQLLFYSVGIGQISSEVPQNLSASRPQDRQFILSSKKLLLSDSGFYLCAWSATFTGDQPQHFGDGTRLSIL.

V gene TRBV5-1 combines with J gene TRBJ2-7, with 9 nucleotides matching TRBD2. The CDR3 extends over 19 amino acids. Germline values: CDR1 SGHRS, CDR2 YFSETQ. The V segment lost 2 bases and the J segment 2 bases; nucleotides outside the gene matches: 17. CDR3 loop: CASSLSYTKLAGPTYEQYF. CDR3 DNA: TGCGCCAGCAGCTTAAGCTATACAAAGCTAGCGGGGCCCACCTACGAGCAGTACTTC.

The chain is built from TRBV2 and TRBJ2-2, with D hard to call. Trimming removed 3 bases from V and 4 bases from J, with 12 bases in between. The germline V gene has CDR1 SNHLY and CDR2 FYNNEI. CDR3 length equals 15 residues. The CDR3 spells CASSDSGLSTGELFF. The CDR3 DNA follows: TGTGCCAGCAGTGACAGTGGCCTTAGCACCGGGGAGCTGTTTTTT.

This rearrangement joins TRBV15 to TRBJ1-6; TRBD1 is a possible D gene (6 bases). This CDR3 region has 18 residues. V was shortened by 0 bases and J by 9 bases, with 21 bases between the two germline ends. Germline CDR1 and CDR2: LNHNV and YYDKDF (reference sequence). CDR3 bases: TGTGCCACCAGCAGAGATGGGGGCAGGGGCGCGTTGGGTTCACCCCTCCACTTT. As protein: CATSRDGGRGALGSPLHF.